This T cell receptor (beta chain) was observed in a study of CD8 T cells in ankylosing spondylitis. General study results and limits: CD8+ disease-linked clones were present at relatively low frequencies in blood. Reactive arthritis synovial fluid and blood were previously reported to contain some motif variants. According to the report, clones linked to the disease were significantly enriched in matched synovial fluid samples taken from ankylosing spondylitis patients. Characteristic of ankylosing spondylitis blood, it appeared, was a TCR beta motif comprising 7 to 9 highly homologous variants.

Quantitative barcoded 5'-RACE was used to prepare TCR beta libraries. One entry per CDR3 protein, called by TCRdb with MiXCR from the 5' RACE reads. Among roughly 700,000 distinct CDR3 sequences listed, around a fifth were seen once. This clonotype was detected only a few times. Its antigen is not known. The V gene lost 3 bases and the J gene lost 6 bases, with 4 bases spanning the gap. CDR3 length equals 11 residues. The germline gives CDR1 MGHDK, CDR2 SYGVNS. Sequencing was carried out using blood, either unsorted or a sorted T cell fraction (not recorded which). The rearrangement joins TRBV25-1 to TRBJ2-3; D ambiguous. The origin of this receptor is a male donor with ankylosing spondylitis. The CDR3 loop reads CASSDADTQYF. Written as DNA, the CDR3 is TGTGCCAGCAGTGATGCGGATACGCAGTATTTT.